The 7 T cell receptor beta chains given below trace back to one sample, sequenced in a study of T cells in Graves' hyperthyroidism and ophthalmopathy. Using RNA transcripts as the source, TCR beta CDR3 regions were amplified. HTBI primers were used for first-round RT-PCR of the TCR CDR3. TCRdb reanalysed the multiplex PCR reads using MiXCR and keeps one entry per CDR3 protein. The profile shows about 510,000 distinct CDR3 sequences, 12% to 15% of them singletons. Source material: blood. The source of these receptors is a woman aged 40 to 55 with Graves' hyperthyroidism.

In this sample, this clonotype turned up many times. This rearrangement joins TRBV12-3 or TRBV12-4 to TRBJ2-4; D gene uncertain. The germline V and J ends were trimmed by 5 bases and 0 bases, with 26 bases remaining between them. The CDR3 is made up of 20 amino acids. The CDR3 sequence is CASSITWASLNTLAKNIQYF. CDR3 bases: TGTGCCAGCAGTATTACATGGGCTTCACTTAACACCCTAGCCAAAAACATTCAGTACTTC.

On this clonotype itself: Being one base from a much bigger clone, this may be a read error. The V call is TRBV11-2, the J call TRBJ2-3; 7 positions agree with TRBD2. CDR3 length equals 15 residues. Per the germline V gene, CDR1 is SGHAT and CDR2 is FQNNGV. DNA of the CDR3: TGTGCCAGCAGCCCCCCGGGAGGCTACACAGATACGCGGTATTTT. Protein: CASSPPGGYTDTRYF. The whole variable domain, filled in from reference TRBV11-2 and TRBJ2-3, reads EAGVAQSPRYKIIEKRQSVAFWCNPISGHATLYWYQQILGQGPKLLIQFQNNGVVDDSQLPKDRFSAERLKGVDSTLKIQPAKLEDSAVYLCASSPPGGYTDTRYFGPGTRLTVL.

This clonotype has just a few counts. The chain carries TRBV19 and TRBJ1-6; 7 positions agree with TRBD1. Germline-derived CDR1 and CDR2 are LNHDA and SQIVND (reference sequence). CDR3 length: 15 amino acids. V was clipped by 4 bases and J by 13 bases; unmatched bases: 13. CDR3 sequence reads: CASSKKTGPVGPLHF. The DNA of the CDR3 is TGTGCCAGTAGTAAGAAGACAGGGCCGGTGGGTCCCCTCCACTTT.

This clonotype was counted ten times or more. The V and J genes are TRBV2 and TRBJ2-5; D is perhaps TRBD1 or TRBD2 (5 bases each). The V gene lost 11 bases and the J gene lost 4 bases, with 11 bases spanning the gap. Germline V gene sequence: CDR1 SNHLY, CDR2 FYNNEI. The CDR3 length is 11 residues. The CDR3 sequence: CASGPGETQYF. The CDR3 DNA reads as TGTGCCTCGGGACCGGGAGAGACCCAGTACTTC. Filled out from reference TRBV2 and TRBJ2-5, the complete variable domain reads EPEVTQTPSHQVTQMGQEVILRCVPISNHLYFYWYRQILGQKVEFLVSFYNNEISEKSEIFDDQFSVERPDGSNFTLKIRSTKLEDSAMYFCASGPGETQYFGPGTRLLVL.

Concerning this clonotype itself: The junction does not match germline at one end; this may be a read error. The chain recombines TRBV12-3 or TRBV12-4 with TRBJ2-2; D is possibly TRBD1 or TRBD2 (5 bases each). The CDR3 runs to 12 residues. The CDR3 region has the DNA TGTGCCAGCAGCCAGGGTACCGGGGAGCCGTTTTTT. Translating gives CASSQGTGEPFF.

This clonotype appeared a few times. In nucleotides, the CDR3 is TGTGCCAGCAGCTTAGGGACTAGCGGCGGGGAGCTGTTTTTT. Amino acid sequence: CASSLGTSGGELFF. The V call is TRBV7-9, the J call TRBJ2-2; 10 bases fit TRBD2. The V gene's germline CDR1 is SEHNR and CDR2 FQNEAQ (reference sequence). CDR3 length equals 14 residues. With 1 base clipped from V and 7 bases from J, the junction kept 0 bases outside the gene matches.

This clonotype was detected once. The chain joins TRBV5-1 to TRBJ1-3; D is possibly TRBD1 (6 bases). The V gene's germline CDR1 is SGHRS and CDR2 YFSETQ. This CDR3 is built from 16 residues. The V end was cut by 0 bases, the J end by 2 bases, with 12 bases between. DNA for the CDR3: TGCGCCAGCAGCTTGGGTACCGGGACAACTGGAAACACCATATATTTT. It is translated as CASSLGTGTTGNTIYF.